Included here is one T cell receptor (beta chain) sequence, with context. Antigen: not known. The protocol was immunoSEQ multiplex PCR, while the TCRdb copy is restricted to in-frame clones and leaves out a portion. The sample lists tens of thousands of clones, about 91% seen once, with approximately 1.5% in the top ten. This sample is part of a study of siplizumab effects on memory and regulatory T cells. Study results and caveats: Researchers could not give a naive or memory phenotype to roughly 75-96% of proliferating CD4+ or CD8+ clones. In the presence of siplizumab, alloreactive sequences traceable to unstimulated CD4+ memory cells were significantly reduced. The alloresponse seemed to draw substantially on naive T cells, which appeared more diverse than memory cells.

The source of this sequence is a human donor in good health. The source material was Tregs sorted from blood.

The CDR3 nucleotides read TGTGCCAGTAGTATATGGGCAGGACAGCCCTACGAGCAGTACTTC. This translates into CASSIWAGQPYEQYF. The chain recombines TRBV19 with TRBJ2-7; tentative D call: TRBD1 (6 bases). The CDR3 totals 15 residues. Trimming left V 2 bases short and J 2 bases short, with 13 bases between. Germline CDR1 and CDR2: LNHDA and SQIVND (reference sequence).